These 28 T cell receptor beta chains share one sample of origin, sequenced in a study of cytomegalovirus exposure and HLA in healthy donors. The PCR was carried out with 60 Vbeta primers and 13 Jbeta primers. Repertoires were generated with immunoSEQ multiplex PCR, while TCRdb's copy carries only in-frame clones and drops some. The sample has 110,000 or so clones, approximately 80% seen once. The sequenced material came from PBMCs. The source is a female donor in good health and CMV-seronegative.

This clone is a singleton in its sample. This chain connects TRBV7-8 to TRBJ2-7; a weak D match, TRBD2 (7 bases). The ends were cut back, 4 bases at V and 6 bases at J, with 19 bases in the middle. The CDR3 extends over 15 amino acids. The V gene's germline CDR1 is SGHVS and CDR2 FQNEAQ. For the CDR3, the DNA is TGTGCCAGCAGCTCGGAGATAAATCGGGGGGCCGAGCAGTACTTC. Protein product: CASSSEINRGAEQYF.

The V call is TRBV10-2, the J call TRBJ2-1; the D gene is possibly TRBD2 (5 bases). CDR1 is WSHSY and CDR2 is SAAADI in the germline V gene. The CDR3 has 11 residues. Trimming pared 5 bases from V and 8 bases from J, leaving 7 bases between. For the CDR3, the DNA is TGCGCCAGCAGTAGTAGCGATGAGCAGTTCTTC. This codes for CASSSSDEQFF.

The chain uses TRBV15 and TRBJ2-7, with D unresolved. Germline CDR1 is LNHNV and CDR2 is YYDKDF (reference sequence). V was trimmed by 0 bases and J by 3 bases, leaving 6 bases between them. CDR3 length equals 13 residues. DNA for the CDR3: TGTGCCACCAGCAGAGATCTCGGCTACGAGCAGTACTTC. This translates into CATSRDLGYEQYF.

This clone turned up a few times. The genes are TRBV4-2 and TRBJ2-1, with TRBD2 matching over 7 bases. V trimming: 4 bases; J trimming: 4 bases; junction bases outside the gene matches: 13. Germline-derived CDR1 and CDR2 are LGHNA and YNFKEQ. The CDR3 has 17 residues. The CDR3 nucleotides read TGTGCCAGCAGCCCACCCAGTGCTACGGGGGGATACAATGAGCAGTTCTTC. It translates to CASSPPSATGGYNEQFF.

V is TRBV10-1 and J is TRBJ2-5; D remains ambiguous. Germline CDR1 WNHNN, CDR2 SYGVQD (reference sequence). V shed 0 bases and J shed 7 bases, with 9 bases lying between them. The CDR3 loop spans 13 amino acids. This CDR3 reads CASSESLLGTQYF. The CDR3 DNA is TGCGCCAGCAGTGAGTCCCTACTTGGGACCCAGTACTTC.

This rearrangement joins TRBV4-2 to TRBJ2-1, with a weak D call TRBD1 (5 bases). Deletions cut 3 bases from V and 3 bases from J, with 9 bases between. Germline V gene lookup returns CDR1 LGHNA and CDR2 YNFKEQ. The CDR3 extends over 14 amino acids. CDR3 region: CASSQDRGYNEQFF. Written as DNA, the CDR3 is TGTGCCAGCAGCCAGGATAGGGGCTACAATGAGCAGTTCTTC.

This rearrangement joins TRBV23-1 to TRBJ2-7; a possible D gene is TRBD2 (7 bases). TRBV23-1 is an open reading frame, and its role is uncertain. Trimming shortened V by 1 base and J by 3 bases, and 22 bases separated the two germline ends. The CDR3 has 18 residues. CDR3 sequence (DNA): TGCGCCAGCAGTCAATTGCCCTGCGGGGGCCTCATTTACTACGAGCAGTACTTC. Protein product: CASSQLPCGGLIYYEQYF.

The table lists this clone with a few counts. V and J are TRBV4-1 and TRBJ1-5; the D gene is possibly TRBD1 (6 bases). CDR3 length equals 15 residues. Between the trimmed V and J ends, which lost 1 base and 0 bases, there was a span of 7 bases. The germline CDR1 and CDR2 sequences are MGHRA and YSYEKL. CDR3 nucleotide sequence: TGCGCCAGCAGCCAAGGGACAGTTAGCAATCAGCCCCAGCATTTT. Translating it yields CASSQGTVSNQPQHF.

CDR3 amino acids: CASRGRDRDNPRRYGYTF. CDR3 bases: TGTGCCAGCAGGGGTCGGGACAGGGACAATCCACGTAGATATGGCTACACCTTC. This chain uses TRBV11-2 with TRBJ1-2, with TRBD1 matching over 9 bases. Per germline, CDR1 SGHAT and CDR2 FQNNGV. This CDR3 has 18 residues. J was trimmed by 5 bases and V by 6 bases; bases with no gene match: 19.

In its sample, this clone was seen a few times. This chain connects TRBV5-6 to TRBJ1-5, with no clear D. Germline loops: CDR1 SGHDT, CDR2 YYEEEE. There are 13 residues in the CDR3. V lost 3 bases and J lost 4, with 8 bases in between. CDR3 DNA: TGTGCCAGCAGCTCAGGCGAGAATCAGCCCCAGCATTTT. Translation: CASSSGENQPQHF. Supplemented by reference TRBV5-6 and TRBJ1-5, the full variable domain reads DAGVTQSPTHLIKTRGQQVTLRCSPKSGHDTVSWYQQALGQGPQFIFQYYEEEERQRGNFPDRFSGHQFPNYSSELNVNALLLGDSALYLCASSSGENQPQHFGDGTRLSIL.

The rearrangement links TRBV19 to TRBJ1-5; D gene ambiguous. The CDR3 contains 15 residues. Germline loops: CDR1 LNHDA, CDR2 SQIVND (reference sequence). V was pared by 5 bases and J by 0 bases, with 11 bases between. The chain's CDR3 is CASSGQVYSNQPQHF. The CDR3 nucleotides read TGTGCCAGTAGTGGTCAGGTATATAGCAATCAGCCCCAGCATTTT.

This rearrangement joins TRBV7-8 to TRBJ2-7; 11 bases map to TRBD2. The CDR3 spans 14 residues. CDR1 and CDR2 (germline): SGHVS, FQNEAQ. Trimming cost V 4 bases and J 4 bases; bases outside gene matches: 3. CDR3 sequence: CASSYLAGGYEQYF. DNA for the CDR3: TGTGCCAGCAGCTACCTAGCGGGGGGTTACGAGCAGTACTTC.

The chain employs TRBV5-1 and TRBJ2-2; 9 bases are a match to TRBD2. The CDR3 is 15 residues long. The germline V gene encodes CDR1 SGHRS and CDR2 YFSETQ. The V segment lost 0 bases and the J segment 5 bases; nucleotides outside the gene matches: 2. The CDR3 loop is CASSLAAGGTGELFF. DNA for the CDR3: TGCGCCAGCAGCTTGGCCGCGGGGGGGACCGGGGAGCTGTTTTTT.

The V and J genes are TRBV6-5 and TRBJ1-2; 7 bases map to TRBD1. V shed 3 bases, J shed 4 bases, and the junction held 8 bases outside the gene matches. The CDR3 covers 15 residues. The germline gives CDR1 MNHEY, CDR2 SVGAGI. The CDR3, as DNA: TGTGCCAGCAGTTATAGGGGGCAGGGTCTCTATGGCTACACCTTC. Translated: CASSYRGQGLYGYTF.

The chain is built from TRBV7-7 and TRBJ2-3, with 7 bases identical to TRBD1. The ends lost 1 base at V and 3 bases at J; junction bases unmatched: 4. The CDR3 spans 15 residues. The germline V gene encodes CDR1 SSHAT and CDR2 FNYEAQ (reference sequence). The CDR3: CASSLGTGVTDTQYF. The DNA for the CDR3 is TGTGCCAGCAGCTTAGGAACAGGGGTAACAGATACGCAGTATTTT.

The CDR3 protein is CASSPAPPGGNSYEQYF. CDR3 nucleotide sequence: TGTGCCAGCTCCCCCGCTCCTCCGGGGGGCAACTCCTACGAGCAGTACTTC. The chain couples TRBV7-8 to TRBJ2-7; a possible D gene is TRBD2 (7 bases). This CDR3 has 17 amino acids. Trimming shortened V by 8 bases and J by 0 bases, and 23 bases separated the two germline ends. Looked up from germline, CDR1 is SGHVS and CDR2 is FQNEAQ.

V usage is TRBV6-5 and J usage is TRBJ2-7, with 8 bases identical to TRBD2. The CDR3 is 15 residues long. With 7 bases clipped from V and 0 bases from J, the junction kept 8 bases outside the gene matches. Looked up from germline, CDR1 is MNHEY and CDR2 is SVGAGI. CDR3 sequence reads: CASTEVAGGSYEQYF. The CDR3 DNA reads TGTGCCAGCACCGAAGTCGCGGGGGGCTCCTACGAGCAGTACTTC.

The genes are TRBV6-5 and TRBJ1-2; TRBD1 might be the D (6 bases). Germline lookup yields CDR1 MNHEY and CDR2 SVGAGI. V gave up 6 bases and J gave up 5 bases, with 10 bases separating them. This CDR3 spans 12 amino acids. Written as DNA, the CDR3 is TGTGCCAGCAGAAACAGGGATTATGGCTACACCTTC. It translates to CASRNRDYGYTF.

The chain carries TRBV5-1 and TRBJ2-2; D is unclear. The CDR3 is made up of 13 amino acids. The ends were cut back, 0 bases at V and 4 bases at J, with 4 bases in the middle. Germline CDR1 SGHRS, CDR2 YFSETQ. Here the CDR3 DNA reads TGCGCCAGCAGCTTGGGGGCCACCGGGGAGCTGTTTTTT. This encodes CASSLGATGELFF.

This clone occurred a few times. V and J are TRBV6-6 and TRBJ1-2, with D unresolved. The V end lost 4 bases, the J end lost 4 bases, and 13 bases lay between the germline ends. CDR1 is MNHNY, CDR2 SVGAGI, per germline (reference sequence). CDR3 size: 14 residues. CDR3 sequence reads: CASSSRTDFYGYTF. The CDR3 nucleotides are TGTGCCAGCAGTTCTCGGACGGACTTCTATGGCTACACCTTC.

The chain joins TRBV9 to TRBJ2-1, with 11 bases matching TRBD2. CDR1 and CDR2 from the germline V gene are SGDLS and YYNGEE. The length of the CDR3 is 16 residues. With 4 bases clipped from V and 8 bases from J, the junction kept 11 bases outside the gene matches. The CDR3 sequence: CASSLLSGGAVYEQFF. CDR3 sequence (DNA): TGTGCCAGCAGCTTACTTAGCGGGGGGGCCGTTTATGAGCAGTTCTTC.

This clone was seen just once. The chain carries TRBV6-5 and TRBJ1-3; the match to TRBD1 covers 7 bases. Germline CDR1 MNHEY, CDR2 SVGAGI. This CDR3 has 15 amino acids. V shed 7 bases and J 4 bases; nucleotides not matched to a gene: 10. The CDR3 DNA reads as TGTGCCAGCAAGGGGGCCATGGGGGCAGGAAACACCATATATTTT. Translating gives CASKGAMGAGNTIYF.

CDR3 nucleotide sequence: TGTGCCAGCGGCGGCGGGGGGCCCTCCTACGAGCAGTACTTC. It yields the protein CASGGGGPSYEQYF. The V call is TRBV6-6, the J call TRBJ2-7; 8 positions agree with TRBD2. V lost 8 bases, J lost 0 bases, and 6 bases stayed unmatched. Germline CDR1 is MNHNY and CDR2 is SVGAGI (reference sequence). CDR3 length equals 14 residues.

The V gene is TRBV7-3, the J gene TRBJ2-3; 7 nucleotides align to TRBD2. The J segment lost 5 bases and the V segment lost 4 bases, leaving 6 bases of the junction unmatched. Germline assignment: CDR1 SGHTA and CDR2 FQGTGA. This CDR3 spans 14 amino acids. The CDR3 DNA reads as TGTGCCAGCAGCTGGGGGGGACGGGGAGATACGCAGTATTTT. It is translated as CASSWGGRGDTQYF.

The chain employs TRBV9 and TRBJ2-2; D is possibly TRBD1 (6 bases). V dropped 4 bases and J dropped 0 bases, with 13 bases sitting between them. The CDR3 has 16 residues. Germline-derived CDR1 and CDR2 are SGDLS and YYNGEE. The CDR3: CASSITGITNTGELFF. CDR3 coding DNA: TGTGCCAGCAGCATAACAGGGATAACGAACACCGGGGAGCTGTTTTTT.

The gene calls are TRBV13 and TRBJ2-1, with D unresolved. The CDR3 covers 14 residues. Trimming removed 0 bases at V and 5 bases at J, with 8 bases between. CDR1 and CDR2 from the germline V gene are PRHDT and FYEKMQ (reference sequence). The CDR3 spells CASSLGGRNNEQFF. CDR3 DNA: TGTGCCAGCAGCTTAGGCGGCAGGAACAATGAGCAGTTCTTC.

The rearrangement joins TRBV2 to TRBJ2-1; 8 nucleotides line up with TRBD1. Germline CDR1 reads SNHLY; CDR2 reads FYNNEI. The CDR3 has 15 residues. V dropped 6 bases and J dropped 5; count of bases not matched to a gene: 9. Here the CDR3 DNA reads TGTGCCAGCAGGCCGGTTCAGGGGGCGAACAATGAGCAGTTCTTC. Translation gives CASRPVQGANNEQFF.

The chain is built from TRBV2 and TRBJ2-7, with D possibly being TRBD2 (6 bases). CDR1 and CDR2 (germline): SNHLY, FYNNEI. The CDR3 loop spans 14 amino acids. V lost 6 bases and J lost 4, with 16 bases in between. The CDR3 DNA reads TGTGCCAGCAGGGCCCGGGACTTCGATTACGAGCAGTACTTC. Its protein is CASRARDFDYEQYF.